A selection of T cell receptor beta chains follows, all from one sample in a study of T cell responses to AZD1222 COVID-19 vaccine. Clones were sequenced by immunoSEQ multiplex PCR, and TCRdb holds only the in-frame ones, with some missing. In the table there are 150,000 to 180,000 clones, roughly 90% of which are singletons. Sequencing was performed on peripheral blood, taken on day 0 of AZD1222 vaccination. The origin of the receptors is an adult in good health. CDR3s include the opening cysteine and the closing phenylalanine or tryptophan. A D gene is named only where the DNA matches it firmly. Not all rows give a size; the values are once, few, many and, for expanded clones, a class.

>NA|TRBV7-6|TRBJ1-4|TRBD1|17
TGTGCCAGCAGCACCTGGACAGGAGACGCAACTAATGAAAAACTGTTTTTT
CASSTWTGDATNEKLFF
>NA|TRBV7-2|TRBJ2-7|TRBD1|14
TGTGCCAGCAGCTTAGGTGACAGGGGGTACGAGCAGTACTTC
CASSLGDRGYEQYF
>NA|TRBV11-2|TRBJ2-1|TRBD2|16
TGTGCCAGCAGCTCCTACTTGGCGGGGGAGTGGGATGAGCAGTTCTTC
CASSSYLAGEWDEQFF
>NA|TRBV4-3|TRBJ2-5|NA|14
TGCGCCAGCAGCCAAGTTGTTGGGGTGGAGACCCAGTACTTC
CASSQVVGVETQYF
>NA|TRBV7-3|TRBJ1-6|TRBD1|16
TGTGCCAGCAGCTTATTTGGACAGGCCACCGGTTCACCCCTCCACTTT
CASSLFGQATGSPLHF
>NA|TRBV5-4|TRBJ1-2|NA|13
TGTGCCAGCAGCTTAGCAGGGGACTATGGCTACACCTTC
CASSLAGDYGYTF
>few|TRBV11-2|TRBJ1-3|TRBD1|16
TGTGCCAGCAGCTCGGGACAGGGGGCTTCTGGAAACACCATATATTTT
CASSSGQGASGNTIYF
>once|TRBV6-5|TRBJ2-1|NA|14
TGTGCCAGCAAAGCGGGTCTCTCCTACAATGAGCAGTTCTTC
CASKAGLSYNEQFF
>NA|TRBV27|TRBJ1-2|NA|14
TGTGCCAGCAGTTTATCCCCAGCAATTGAGGGCTACACCTTC
CASSLSPAIEGYTF
>NA|TRBV11-2|TRBJ1-2|NA|13
TGTGCCAGCAGCTTAGAGCTTAACTATGGCTACACCTTC
CASSLELNYGYTF
>NA|TRBV7-9|TRBJ2-1|TRBD2|15
TGTGCCAGCAGCACCGGGACTAGCGGACCCAATGAGCAGTTCTTC
CASSTGTSGPNEQFF
>NA|TRBV19|TRBJ2-2|TRBD1|16
TGTGCCAGTAGTAGTTACAGGGGGCAAGACACCGGGGAGCTGTTTTTT
CASSSYRGQDTGELFF
>NA|TRBV7-6|TRBJ2-2|TRBD1|16
TGTGCCAGCAGCTTGAGACAGGGTGGAAACACCGGGGAGCTGTTTTTT
CASSLRQGGNTGELFF
>NA|TRBV9|TRBJ2-7|NA|14
TGTGCCAGCAGCGTAAGGCGGGACTCCTACGAGCAGTACTTC
CASSVRRDSYEQYF
>NA|TRBV4-3|TRBJ1-2|NA|15
TGCGCCAGCAGCCAAGATAGTCACGGTGGCTATGGCTACACCTTC
CASSQDSHGGYGYTF
>NA|TRBV18|TRBJ1-1|NA|13
TGTGCCAGCTCACCTCAACGGCAGGGTTATGCTTTCTTT
CASSPQRQGYAFF
>NA|TRBV5-1|TRBJ2-2|NA|16
TGCGCCAGCAGCTCGGGACTTTTGACGAACACCGGGGAGCTGTTTTTT
CASSSGLLTNTGELFF
>NA|TRBV9|TRBJ2-2|NA|17
TGTGCCAGCACCACCAGAGGTCGGGGGCCCAACACCGGGGAGCTGTTTTTT
CASTTRGRGPNTGELFF
>NA|TRBV7-2|TRBJ1-6|NA|14
TGTGCCAGCAGCTTAGACAGGAGCAATTCACCCCTCCACTTT
CASSLDRSNSPLHF
>NA|TRBV3-1/TRBV3-2|TRBJ2-7|NA|13
TGTGCCAGCAGCCAAGGTCAGAGCTACGAGCAGTACTTC
CASSQGQSYEQYF
>NA|TRBV9|TRBJ2-1|TRBD2|18
TGTGCCAGCAGCGTAGGTACTAGCGGGGGAAACTCCTACAATGAGCAGTTCTTC
CASSVGTSGGNSYNEQFF
>NA|TRBV6-4|TRBJ1-5|NA|13
TGTGCCAGCAGTGACCGTCAGGGAGGGCCCCAGCATTTT
CASSDRQGGPQHF
>NA|TRBV9|TRBJ1-2|NA|14
TGTGCCAGCAGCGTCCCCAGGGTGGGCTATGGCTACACCTTC
CASSVPRVGYGYTF
>few|TRBV7-8|TRBJ2-1|NA|16
TGTGCCAGCAGCTTCCAATCTAGGGGGGTAGGGGTTGAGCAGTTCTTC
CASSFQSRGVGVEQFF
>NA|TRBV4-3|TRBJ1-2|NA|14
TGCGCCAGCAGCCAAGTGTGGAGGGGAGACGGCTACACCTTC
CASSQVWRGDGYTF
>NA|TRBV12-3/TRBV12-4|TRBJ2-2|NA|13
TGTGCCAGCAGCGATGGACTTTCCGGGGAGCTGTTTTTT
CASSDGLSGELFF
>NA|TRBV3-1/TRBV3-2|TRBJ1-2|NA|15
TGTGCCAGCGCGGGAGCCGGCAGCCTCATCTATGGCTACACCTTC
CASAGAGSLIYGYTF
>NA|TRBV9|TRBJ2-5|TRBD2|16
TGTGCCAGCAGCGTTGCAGTAGCGGGGGCCACCGAGACCCAGTACTTC
CASSVAVAGATETQYF
>NA|TRBV11-3|TRBJ2-2|NA|17
TGTGCCAGCAGCTTAGATCTTATGGTGGCGGGCACCGGGGAGCTGTTTTTT
CASSLDLMVAGTGELFF
>NA|TRBV6-5|TRBJ2-5|NA|14
TGTGCCAGCAGACCGGGGGCAGGTGCGGAGACCCAGTACTTC
CASRPGAGAETQYF
>NA|TRBV7-8|TRBJ2-5|NA|15
TGTGCCAGCAGCTTAGCAGCACAGGAAAAAGAGACCCAGTACTTC
CASSLAAQEKETQYF
>NA|TRBV5-1|TRBJ2-5|NA|15
TGCGCCAGCCGTTCGGGCACGTCGGGCCAAGAGACCCAGTACTTC
CASRSGTSGQETQYF
>NA|TRBV3-1/TRBV3-2|TRBJ2-5|NA|15
TGTGCCAGCAGCCAAGATTTGGGAGTCTGGGAGACCCAGTACTTC
CASSQDLGVWETQYF
>NA|TRBV5-1|TRBJ1-2|NA|15
TGCGCCAGCAGCCCGGACGGGACTCCTATCTATGGCTACACCTTC
CASSPDGTPIYGYTF
>NA|TRBV6-5|TRBJ1-1|NA|12
TGTGCCAGCAGATGGGGGGACACTGAAGCTTTCTTT
CASRWGDTEAFF
>NA|TRBV9|TRBJ2-1|TRBD2|16
TGTGCCAGCAGCGTAGGGACTAGCGGGGGAATCAATGAGCAGTTCTTC
CASSVGTSGGINEQFF
>once|TRBV5-8|TRBJ1-4|NA|12
TGTGCCAGCAGCTTTCTTTATGAAAAACTGTTTTTT
CASSFLYEKLFF
>NA|TRBV2|TRBJ2-2|NA|11
TGTGCCAGCGGGCAGACCGGGGAGCTGTTTTTT
CASGQTGELFF
>NA|TRBV5-1|TRBJ2-2|TRBD1|16
TGCGCCAGCAGCGGCCGGACAGGAGCGAACACCGGGGAGCTGTTTTTT
CASSGRTGANTGELFF
>NA|TRBV2|TRBJ2-5|TRBD1|15
TGTGCCAGCAGACCGGACAGGGCCATCTCCGGGACCCAGTACTTC
CASRPDRAISGTQYF
>NA|TRBV7-2|TRBJ1-1|NA|12
TGTGCGACCGCAGGGGCAGTAACTGAAGCTTTCTTT
CATAGAVTEAFF
>NA|TRBV6-2/TRBV6-3|TRBJ1-1|TRBD1|15
TGTGCCAGCAGTTTCGTGGGACAGGGGAGGACTGAAGCTTTCTTT
CASSFVGQGRTEAFF
>NA|TRBV5-1|TRBJ1-2|NA|17
TGCGCCAGCAGCTTGTCACAGGGTGACATGGTTAACTATGGCTACACCTTC
CASSLSQGDMVNYGYTF
>NA|TRBV6-5|TRBJ1-6|TRBD1|13
TGTGCCAGCAGGATGACAGGGGGATCACCCCTCCACTTT
CASRMTGGSPLHF
>NA|TRBV6-5|TRBJ2-1|TRBD2|15
TGTGCCAGCAGGGACCTACTAATAGCGGGGGGGTCGCAGTTCTTC
CASRDLLIAGGSQFF
>NA|TRBV7-8|TRBJ1-5|NA|16
TGTGCCAGCAGCTTGGTGGGGGGGTATAGCAATCAGCCCCAGCATTTT
CASSLVGGYSNQPQHF
>NA|TRBV4-2|TRBJ1-6|TRBD1|16
TGTGCCAGCAGCCAAGATTATAAGGGGGCGAATTCACCCCTCCACTTT
CASSQDYKGANSPLHF
>NA|TRBV7-2|TRBJ2-2|NA|17
TGTGCCAGCAGCTTGGGGGCCGGGACTATTATCACCGGGGAGCTGTTTTTT
CASSLGAGTIITGELFF
>NA|TRBV24-1|TRBJ2-3|TRBD2|17
TGTGCCACCAGTGACCCCGGGCTAGCGGCTAGCACAGATACGCAGTATTTT
CATSDPGLAASTDTQYF
>NA|TRBV4-1|TRBJ1-2|NA|15
TGCGCCAGCAGCCAAGATGGGACTGATACTTATGGCTACACCTTC
CASSQDGTDTYGYTF
>NA|TRBV4-2|TRBJ2-3|TRBD2|17
TGTGCCAGCAGCCCTAACTTTGCGGCGGGGGGGCCGCATACGCAGTATTTT
CASSPNFAAGGPHTQYF
>NA|TRBV6-5|TRBJ2-1|TRBD1|15
TGTGCCAGCAGTTATCGGACAGGGGCTATCGATGAGCAGTTCTTC
CASSYRTGAIDEQFF
>NA|TRBV28|TRBJ2-7|NA|13
TGTGCCAGCAGTTCGGGGAGCTCCTACGAGCAGTACTTC
CASSSGSSYEQYF
>NA|TRBV3-1/TRBV3-2|TRBJ1-2|NA|13
TGTGCCAGCAGCCAGGGGACTAACTATGGCTACACCTTC
CASSQGTNYGYTF
>NA|TRBV6-5|TRBJ2-7|TRBD1|14
TGTGCCAGCAGGAAGGACAGGGGGTTGGGGGAGCAGTACTTC
CASRKDRGLGEQYF